The 8 T cell receptor beta chains given below trace back to one sample, sequenced in a study of T cells in pancreatic ductal adenocarcinoma. Method: immunoSEQ multiplex PCR; TCRdb's copy keeps in-frame clones and lacks some. The sample has more than 85,000 clones, more than 90% seen once. The selected patients with pancreatic ductal adenocarcinoma had surgery but no neoadjuvant therapy. What was sequenced was PBMCs. These receptor sequences come from a human donor with pancreatic ductal adenocarcinoma.

The V and J genes are TRBV6-6 and TRBJ2-2, with D possibly matching TRBD2 (6 bases). Germline V lookup: CDR1 MNHNY, CDR2 SVGAGI (reference sequence). With 6 bases removed from V and 1 base from J, the gap between germline ends came to 6 bases. The CDR3 covers 13 residues. The CDR3 region has the DNA TGTGCCAGCAGGGGAGGGAACACCGGGGAGCTGTTTTTT. Translating gives CASRGGNTGELFF.

This clone came up a few times. The J gene is TRBJ2-1, the V gene TRBV19; D not certain. CDR1 and CDR2 from the germline V gene are LNHDA and SQIVND (reference sequence). The ends were cut back, 11 bases at V and 9 bases at J, with 14 bases in the middle. The CDR3 extends over 11 amino acids. CDR3 region: CASALGVEQFF. CDR3 in DNA: TGTGCCTCAGCCCTAGGTGTTGAGCAGTTCTTC.

This rearrangement joins TRBV6-1 to TRBJ1-5; no firm D call. CDR3 length: 13 amino acids. Trimming left V 1 base short and J 9 bases short, with 10 bases between. Germline V gene sequence: CDR1 MNHNS, CDR2 SASEGT. The CDR3 sequence: CASSEETILPQHF. For the CDR3, the DNA is TGTGCCAGCAGTGAAGAAACGATACTGCCCCAGCATTTT.

The CDR3 coding sequence is TGTGCCAGCAGTTCCGCCGGACAGGCTGAAGACGAGCAGTACTTC. The encoded protein is CASSSAGQAEDEQYF. The rearrangement links TRBV6-5 to TRBJ2-7; TRBD1 aligns across 7 bases. V was clipped by 4 bases and J by 5 bases; unmatched bases: 11. The CDR3 is 15 amino acids. From germline, CDR1 is MNHEY and CDR2 SVGAGI.

This chain joins TRBV30 and TRBJ2-2; D unclear. Trimming removed 2 bases from V and 4 bases from J, with 11 bases in between. The CDR3 spans 14 residues. CDR1 is GTSNPN, CDR2 SVGIG, per germline (reference sequence). CDR3 region: CAWSPPDSTGELFF. DNA for the CDR3: TGTGCCTGGAGTCCCCCAGATTCCACCGGGGAGCTGTTTTTT.

In its sample, this clone was seen once. This rearrangement joins TRBV7-2 to TRBJ2-1; TRBD2 aligns across 7 bases. Unmatched junction bases numbered 9, after V lost 6 bases and J lost 4 bases. This CDR3 contains 15 residues. Per germline, CDR1 SGHTA and CDR2 FQGNSA. The CDR3 spells CASSKAAGVYNEQFF. The CDR3 DNA reads as TGTGCCAGCAGTAAGGCCGCGGGGGTTTACAATGAGCAGTTCTTC.

The V and J genes are TRBV5-4 and TRBJ2-7, with D unclear. This CDR3 is built from 13 residues. CDR1 and CDR2 (germline): SGHNT, YYREEE (reference sequence). Deletions cut 0 bases from V and 0 bases from J, with 4 bases between. CDR3 bases: TGTGCCAGCAGCTTGGACAACTCCTACGAGCAGTACTTC. It translates to CASSLDNSYEQYF.

The chain has TRBV29-1 and TRBJ2-3; 7 nucleotides agree with TRBD1. Trimming removed 2 bases from V and 6 bases from J; junction bases left unmatched: 5. This CDR3 contains 13 residues. Germline V gene sequence: CDR1 SQVTM, CDR2 ANQGSEA. CDR3 sequence reads: CSVETGVGDTQYF. In DNA form, the CDR3 reads TGCAGCGTTGAAACAGGGGTCGGTGATACGCAGTATTTT.